Sequencing of this T cell receptor beta chain was carried out in a study of T cells in Graves' hyperthyroidism and ophthalmopathy. This clonotype was seen at least ten times. CDR1 is LNHNV and CDR2 is YYDKDF in the germline V gene (reference sequence). The V and J ends lost 1 base and 6 bases respectively, with 10 bases between them. The CDR3 length is 14 residues. The study enrolled patients aged 18 to 65 with newly diagnosed hyperthyroidism of under 2 months' duration. The PBMCs were sourced from fresh peripheral blood (around 10 ml). RNA transcripts served as the template for amplifying TCR beta CDR3 regions. The TCR CDR3 was amplified in a first-round RT-PCR using the HTBI primer set. MiXCR, run by TCRdb on the multiplex PCR reads, gives a single entry per CDR3 protein. Here the sample spans about 480,000 distinct CDR3 sequences, around an eighth being singletons.

The sequence came from a woman aged 18-29 years with Graves' hyperthyroidism. The V and J genes are TRBV15 and TRBJ1-5; D not certain. Material for sequencing was blood. The CDR3 DNA reads as TGTGCCACCAGCAGAGCTGAGCCCGGTCAGCCCCAGCATTTT. Encoded protein: CATSRAEPGQPQHF.